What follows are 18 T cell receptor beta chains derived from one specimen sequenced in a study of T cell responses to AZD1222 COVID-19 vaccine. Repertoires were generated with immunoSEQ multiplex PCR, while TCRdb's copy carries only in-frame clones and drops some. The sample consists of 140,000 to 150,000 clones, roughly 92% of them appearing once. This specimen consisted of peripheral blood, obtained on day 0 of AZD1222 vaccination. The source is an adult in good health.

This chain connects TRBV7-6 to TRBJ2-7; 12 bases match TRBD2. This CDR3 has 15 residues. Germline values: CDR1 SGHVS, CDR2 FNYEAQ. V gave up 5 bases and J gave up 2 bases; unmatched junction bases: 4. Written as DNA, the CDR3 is TGTGCCAGCAGCCCAGGACTAGCGGGACCCTACGAGCAGTACTTC. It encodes CASSPGLAGPYEQYF.

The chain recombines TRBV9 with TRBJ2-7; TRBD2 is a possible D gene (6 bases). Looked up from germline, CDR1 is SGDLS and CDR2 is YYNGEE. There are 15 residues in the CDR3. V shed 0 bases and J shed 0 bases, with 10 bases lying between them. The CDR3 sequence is CASSVAGESSYEQYF. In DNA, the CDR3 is TGTGCCAGCAGCGTAGCGGGAGAGAGCTCCTACGAGCAGTACTTC.

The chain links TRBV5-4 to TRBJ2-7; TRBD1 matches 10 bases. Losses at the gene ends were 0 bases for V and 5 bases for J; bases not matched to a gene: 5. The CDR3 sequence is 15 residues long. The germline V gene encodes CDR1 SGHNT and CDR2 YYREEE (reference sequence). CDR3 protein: CASSLDSGQGNEQYF. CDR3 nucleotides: TGTGCCAGCAGCTTGGATTCGGGACAGGGGAACGAGCAGTACTTC.

The CDR3 loop reads CASSLHPRRESEQFF. In DNA, the CDR3 is TGTGCCAGCAGCCTCCACCCTAGGAGGGAGTCTGAGCAGTTCTTC. The rearrangement uses TRBV3-1 (or the pseudogene TRBV3-2) and TRBJ2-1; a weak D match, TRBD2 (6 bases). The CDR3 length is 15 residues. Germline CDR1 reads LGHDT; CDR2 reads YNNKEL (reference sequence). Trimming left V 4 bases short and J 9 bases short, with 19 bases between.

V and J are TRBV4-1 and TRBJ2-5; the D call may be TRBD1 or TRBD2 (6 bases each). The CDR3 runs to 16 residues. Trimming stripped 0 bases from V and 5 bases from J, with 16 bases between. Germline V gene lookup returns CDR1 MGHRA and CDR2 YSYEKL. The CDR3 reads CASSQDKGRGGETQYF. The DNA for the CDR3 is TGCGCCAGCAGCCAAGATAAAGGCCGAGGGGGGGAGACCCAGTACTTC.

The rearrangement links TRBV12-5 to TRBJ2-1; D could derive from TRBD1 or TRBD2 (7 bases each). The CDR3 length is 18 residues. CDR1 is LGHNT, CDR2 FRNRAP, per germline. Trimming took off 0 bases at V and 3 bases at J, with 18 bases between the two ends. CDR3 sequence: CASGLVLKGGGDYNEQFF. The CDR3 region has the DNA TGTGCTAGTGGTTTGGTACTGAAGGGAGGGGGCGACTACAATGAGCAGTTCTTC.

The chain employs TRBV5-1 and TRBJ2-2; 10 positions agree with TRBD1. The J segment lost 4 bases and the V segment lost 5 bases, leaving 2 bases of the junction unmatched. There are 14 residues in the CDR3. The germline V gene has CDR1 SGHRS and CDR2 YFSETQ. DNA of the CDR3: TGCGCCAGCAGGAGGACAGGGGGCACCGGGGAGCTGTTTTTT. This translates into CASRRTGGTGELFF. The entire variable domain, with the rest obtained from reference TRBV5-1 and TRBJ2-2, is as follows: KAGVTQTPRYLIKTRGQQVTLSCSPISGHRSVSWYQQTPGQGLQFLFEYFSETQRNKGNFPGRFSGRQFSNSRSEMNVSTLELGDSALYLCASRRTGGTGELFFGEGSRLTVL.

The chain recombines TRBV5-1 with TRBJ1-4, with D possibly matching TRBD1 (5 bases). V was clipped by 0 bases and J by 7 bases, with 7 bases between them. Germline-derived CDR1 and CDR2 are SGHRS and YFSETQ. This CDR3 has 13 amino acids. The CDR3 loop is CASSLVRGEKLFF. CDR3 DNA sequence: TGCGCCAGCAGCTTGGTAAGGGGTGAAAAACTGTTTTTT. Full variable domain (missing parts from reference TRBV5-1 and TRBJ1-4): KAGVTQTPRYLIKTRGQQVTLSCSPISGHRSVSWYQQTPGQGLQFLFEYFSETQRNKGNFPGRFSGRQFSNSRSEMNVSTLELGDSALYLCASSLVRGEKLFFGSGTQLSVL.

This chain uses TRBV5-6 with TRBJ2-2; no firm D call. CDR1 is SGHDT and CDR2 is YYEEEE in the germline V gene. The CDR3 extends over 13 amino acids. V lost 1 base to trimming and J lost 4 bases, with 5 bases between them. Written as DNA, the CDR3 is TGTGCCAGCAGCTTGATCTCCACCGGGGAGCTGTTTTTT. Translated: CASSLISTGELFF.

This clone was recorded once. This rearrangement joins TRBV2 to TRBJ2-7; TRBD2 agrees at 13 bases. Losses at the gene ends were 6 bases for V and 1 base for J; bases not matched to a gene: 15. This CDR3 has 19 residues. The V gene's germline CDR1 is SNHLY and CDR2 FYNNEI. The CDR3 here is CASRGGLAGVGAKSYEQYF. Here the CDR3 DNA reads TGTGCCAGCAGGGGAGGACTAGCGGGAGTGGGCGCGAAATCCTACGAGCAGTACTTC.

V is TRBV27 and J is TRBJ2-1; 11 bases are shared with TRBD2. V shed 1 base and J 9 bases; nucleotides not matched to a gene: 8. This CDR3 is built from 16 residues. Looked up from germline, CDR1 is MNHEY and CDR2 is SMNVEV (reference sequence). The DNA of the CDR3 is TGTGCCAGCAGTTTATTCGGGACTAGCGGACAAACTGAGCAGTTCTTC. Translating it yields CASSLFGTSGQTEQFF.

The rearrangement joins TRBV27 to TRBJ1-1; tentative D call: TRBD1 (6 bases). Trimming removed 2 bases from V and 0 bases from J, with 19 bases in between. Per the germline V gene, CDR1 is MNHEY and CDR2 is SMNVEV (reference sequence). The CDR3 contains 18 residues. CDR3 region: CASSLSGQGLLVNTEAFF. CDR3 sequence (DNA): TGTGCCAGCAGTTTAAGTGGGCAGGGGCTTCTCGTGAACACTGAAGCTTTCTTT.

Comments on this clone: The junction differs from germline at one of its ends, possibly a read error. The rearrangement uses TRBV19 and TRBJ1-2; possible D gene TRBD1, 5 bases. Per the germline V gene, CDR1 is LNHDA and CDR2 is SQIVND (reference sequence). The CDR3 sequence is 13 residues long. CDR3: CASSYGTKYGYTF. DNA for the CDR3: TGTGCCAGTAGTTACGGGACTAAATATGGCTACACCTTC.

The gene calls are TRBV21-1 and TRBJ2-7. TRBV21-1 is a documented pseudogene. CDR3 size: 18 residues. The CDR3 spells CASSTHGVRSVGSYEQYF. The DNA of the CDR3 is TGTGCCAGCAGTACTCATGGGGTACGGAGCGTCGGCTCCTACGAGCAGTACTTC.

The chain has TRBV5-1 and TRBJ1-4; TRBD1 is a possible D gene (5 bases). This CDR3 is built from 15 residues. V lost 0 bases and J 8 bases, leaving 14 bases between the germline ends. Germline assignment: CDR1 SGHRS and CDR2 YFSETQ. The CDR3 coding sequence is TGCGCCAGCAGCTTGGATTTAGGGGCGAGGGAAAAACTGTTTTTT. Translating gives CASSLDLGAREKLFF.

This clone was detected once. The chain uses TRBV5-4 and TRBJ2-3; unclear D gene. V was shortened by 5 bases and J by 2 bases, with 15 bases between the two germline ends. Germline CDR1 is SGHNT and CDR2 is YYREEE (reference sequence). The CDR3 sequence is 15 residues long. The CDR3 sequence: CASSSRSSDTDTQYF. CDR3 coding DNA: TGTGCCAGCAGTTCAAGGAGTTCCGACACAGATACGCAGTATTTT. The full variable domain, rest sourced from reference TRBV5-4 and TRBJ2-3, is ETGVTQSPTHLIKTRGQQVTLRCSSQSGHNTVSWYQQALGQGPQFIFQYYREEENGRGNFPPRFSGLQFPNYSSELNVNALELDDSALYLCASSSRSSDTDTQYFGPGTRLTVL.

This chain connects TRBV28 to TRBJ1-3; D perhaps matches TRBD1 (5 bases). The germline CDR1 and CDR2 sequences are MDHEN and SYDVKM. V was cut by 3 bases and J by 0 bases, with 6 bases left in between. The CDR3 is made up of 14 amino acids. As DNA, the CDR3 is TGTGCCAGCAGTTTTCAGGGCTCTGGAAACACCATATATTTT. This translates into CASSFQGSGNTIYF.

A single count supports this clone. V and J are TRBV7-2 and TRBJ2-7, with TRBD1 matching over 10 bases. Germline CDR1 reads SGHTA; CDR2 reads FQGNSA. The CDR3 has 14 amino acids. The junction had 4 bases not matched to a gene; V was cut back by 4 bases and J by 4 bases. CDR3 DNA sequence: TGTGCCAGCAGCTACAGGACAGGGGGTTACGAGCAGTACTTC. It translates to CASSYRTGGYEQYF.